Below are 9 T cell receptor beta chains sequenced from a single sample in a study of shared clonotypes between healthy human individuals. Using immunoSEQ multiplex PCR, the repertoire was profiled, and TCRdb retains in-frame clones only, with some absent. The data hold about 480,000 clones, with 79% observed a single time. The sample taken for sequencing was PBMCs. Receptor source: a woman between 40 and 55 years old in good health. Some clones in this sample may be carry-over from other donors' samples.

In DNA, the CDR3 is TGTGCCAGCAGCAAAGGGGACTATTCAGGGACAGGCTCCTACGAGCAGTACTTC. The encoded protein is CASSKGDYSGTGSYEQYF. V usage is TRBV21-1 and J usage is TRBJ2-7; the table calls TRBD1, which could not be checked here. TRBV21-1 has pseudogene status. CDR3 length: 18 residues.

This chain links TRBV7-2 with TRBJ2-1; 8 nucleotides line up with TRBD1. The CDR3 covers 13 residues. With V trimmed by 5 bases and J by 9 bases, 6 bases remained unmatched. Germline lookup yields CDR1 SGHTA and CDR2 FQGNSA. CDR3 residues: CASSLSRGLEQFF. As DNA, the CDR3 is TGTGCCAGCAGCCTCTCCAGGGGGCTTGAGCAGTTCTTC.

The chain employs TRBV2 and TRBJ2-7; D may be TRBD1 or TRBD2 (5 bases each). The germline V gene has CDR1 SNHLY and CDR2 FYNNEI. The CDR3 sequence is 12 residues long. V was cut by 8 bases and J by 3 bases, with 11 bases left in between. The CDR3 DNA reads TGTGCCAGCCGGGGCCCCAGCTACGAGCAGTACTTC. Residues: CASRGPSYEQYF.

The V and J genes are TRBV6-6 and TRBJ1-5; no reliable D call. The germline V gene encodes CDR1 MNHNY and CDR2 SVGAGI (reference sequence). Trimming shortened V by 4 bases and J by 5 bases, and 12 bases separated the two germline ends. CDR3 length: 14 residues. This CDR3 reads CASSFNSGDQPQHF. The DNA of the CDR3 is TGTGCCAGCAGTTTCAACTCCGGGGATCAGCCCCAGCATTTT.

To note about this clone: In the same sample, other DNA sequences code for this CDR3. V gene TRBV19 combines with J gene TRBJ1-1; D unresolved. The CDR3 is made up of 15 amino acids. Deletions cut 3 bases from V and 1 base from J, with 12 bases between. Germline CDR1 reads LNHDA; CDR2 reads SQIVND (reference sequence). The CDR3 spells CASSISRAGNTEAFF. The CDR3 region has the DNA TGTGCCAGTAGTATTAGTCGCGCGGGGAACACTGAAGCTTTCTTT.

The chain employs TRBV7-2 and TRBJ1-6; unclear D gene. CDR1 and CDR2 from the germline V gene are SGHTA and FQGNSA. CDR3 length: 14 residues. Trimming took 1 base from V and 7 from J, leaving 8 bases between them. In DNA, the CDR3 is TGTGCCAGCAGCTTAGGACCCGAAAATTCACCCCTCCACTTT. This encodes CASSLGPENSPLHF.

This clone came up a few times. This rearrangement joins TRBV29-1 to TRBJ1-1, with 8 bases that match TRBD1. This CDR3 has 13 amino acids. The ends lost 4 bases at V and 4 bases at J; junction bases unmatched: 5. Germline V gene data show CDR1 as SQVTM and CDR2 as ANQGSEA. CDR3 amino acids: CSVGQGAGTEAFF. CDR3 in DNA: TGCAGCGTTGGGCAGGGGGCAGGCACTGAAGCTTTCTTT.

This clone has just a few counts. J is TRBJ2-3 and V is TRBV2, with D possibly TRBD1 on 7 matching bases. Germline V gene data show CDR1 as SNHLY and CDR2 as FYNNEI. Trimming took off 4 bases at V and 0 bases at J, with 11 bases between the two ends. This CDR3 is 15 amino acids long. CDR3 nucleotides: TGTGCCAGCAGTGCAGGGGGGCCTAGCACAGATACGCAGTATTTT. Translated, it gives CASSAGGPSTDTQYF.

Remarks on this clone: Other DNA sequences from this sample encode an identical CDR3 as well. V gene TRBV30 combines with J gene TRBJ2-1; the D is unclear. This CDR3 region has 10 residues. Trimming removed 0 bases from V and 7 bases from J, with 1 base in between. Germline assignment: CDR1 GTSNPN and CDR2 SVGIG (reference sequence). The CDR3 here is CAWSVNEQFF. The CDR3 DNA reads TGTGCCTGGAGTGTGAATGAGCAGTTCTTC.